This TCR beta chain came from a study of cytomegalovirus exposure and HLA in healthy donors. This CDR3 has 15 residues. V lost 4 bases and J lost 10; bases outside the gene matches: 9. The V gene's germline CDR1 is MGHRA and CDR2 YSYEKL. The PCR contained 60 Vbeta and 13 Jbeta primers. Sequencing used immunoSEQ multiplex PCR; TCRdb keeps in-frame clones, though not all of them. The top ten hold approximately 2.8% of the sample, which has about 150,000 clones, roughly 80% seen once. General study results and limits: In a later analysis, across HLA loci, associated TCR counts were highest for DRB1, lowest for HLA-C. The study flagged about 160 TCR beta chains as cytomegalovirus-associated. In a later analysis, 15,000 to 20,000 TCR beta sequences were associated with HLA alleles at 0.05 false discovery rate. As a later analysis revealed, most CMV-associated TCR beta chains appeared HLA-restricted.

A note on this clone: The antigen remains undetermined.

The chain has TRBV4-1 and TRBJ2-5, with 13 bases lining up with TRBD2. This clonotype was obtained from a male donor in good health and CMV-seronegative. The sequencing sample was made of PBMCs. The CDR3 spells CASSLRTSGSRDQYF. The CDR3 DNA follows: TGCGCCAGCAGCCTCCGGACTAGCGGGAGTCGCGACCAGTACTTC.